This T cell receptor beta chain emerged from a study of T cells of healthy individuals. This CDR3 spans 14 amino acids. From germline, CDR1 is ENHRY and CDR2 SYGVKD. V gave up 3 bases and J gave up 5 bases, with 14 bases separating them. Using its own MiXCR run on the 5' RACE reads, TCRdb lists one record per CDR3 protein. The sample records about 53,000 distinct CDR3 sequences, roughly 15% being singletons. In this sample, this clonotype turned up a few times. This receptor was identified in a human donor in good health. This chain connects TRBV10-3 to TRBJ2-7, with D perhaps given as TRBD1 or TRBD2 (5 bases each). As DNA, the CDR3 is TGTGCCATCAGTGATATAGGGACCGATCACGAGCAGTACTTC. Its translation: CAISDIGTDHEQYF.